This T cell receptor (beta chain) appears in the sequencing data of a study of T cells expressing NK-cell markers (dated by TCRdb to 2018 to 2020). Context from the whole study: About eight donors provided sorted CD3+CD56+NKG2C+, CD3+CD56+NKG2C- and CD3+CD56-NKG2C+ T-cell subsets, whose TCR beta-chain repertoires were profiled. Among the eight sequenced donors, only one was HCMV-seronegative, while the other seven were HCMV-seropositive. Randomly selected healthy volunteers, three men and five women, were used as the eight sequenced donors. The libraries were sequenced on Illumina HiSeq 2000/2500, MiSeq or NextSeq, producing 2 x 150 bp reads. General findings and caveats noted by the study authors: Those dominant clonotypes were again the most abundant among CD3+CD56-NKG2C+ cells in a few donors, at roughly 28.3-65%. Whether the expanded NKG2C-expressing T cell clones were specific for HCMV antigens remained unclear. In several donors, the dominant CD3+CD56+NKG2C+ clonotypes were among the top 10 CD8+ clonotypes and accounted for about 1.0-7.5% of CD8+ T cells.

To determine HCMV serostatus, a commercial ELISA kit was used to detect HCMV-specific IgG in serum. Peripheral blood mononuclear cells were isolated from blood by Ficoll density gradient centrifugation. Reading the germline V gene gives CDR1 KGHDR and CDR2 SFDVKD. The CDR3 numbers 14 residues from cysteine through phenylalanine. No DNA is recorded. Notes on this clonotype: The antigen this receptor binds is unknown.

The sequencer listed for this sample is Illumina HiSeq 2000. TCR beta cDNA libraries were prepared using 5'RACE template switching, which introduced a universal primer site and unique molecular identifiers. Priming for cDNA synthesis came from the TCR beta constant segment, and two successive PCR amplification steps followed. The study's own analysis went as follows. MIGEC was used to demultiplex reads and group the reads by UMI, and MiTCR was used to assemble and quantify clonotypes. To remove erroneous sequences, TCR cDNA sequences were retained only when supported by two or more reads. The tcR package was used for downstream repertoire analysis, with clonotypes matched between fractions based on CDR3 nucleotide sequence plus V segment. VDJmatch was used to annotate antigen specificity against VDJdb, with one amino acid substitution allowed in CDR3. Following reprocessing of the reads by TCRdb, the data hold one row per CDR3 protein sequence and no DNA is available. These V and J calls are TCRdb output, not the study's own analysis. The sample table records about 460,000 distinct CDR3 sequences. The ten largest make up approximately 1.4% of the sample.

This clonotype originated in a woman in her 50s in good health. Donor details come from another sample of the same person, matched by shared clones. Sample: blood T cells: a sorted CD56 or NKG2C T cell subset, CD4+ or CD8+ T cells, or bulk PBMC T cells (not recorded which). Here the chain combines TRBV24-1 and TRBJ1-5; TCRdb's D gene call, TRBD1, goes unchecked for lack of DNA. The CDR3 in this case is CATSDLTDRAPQHF.